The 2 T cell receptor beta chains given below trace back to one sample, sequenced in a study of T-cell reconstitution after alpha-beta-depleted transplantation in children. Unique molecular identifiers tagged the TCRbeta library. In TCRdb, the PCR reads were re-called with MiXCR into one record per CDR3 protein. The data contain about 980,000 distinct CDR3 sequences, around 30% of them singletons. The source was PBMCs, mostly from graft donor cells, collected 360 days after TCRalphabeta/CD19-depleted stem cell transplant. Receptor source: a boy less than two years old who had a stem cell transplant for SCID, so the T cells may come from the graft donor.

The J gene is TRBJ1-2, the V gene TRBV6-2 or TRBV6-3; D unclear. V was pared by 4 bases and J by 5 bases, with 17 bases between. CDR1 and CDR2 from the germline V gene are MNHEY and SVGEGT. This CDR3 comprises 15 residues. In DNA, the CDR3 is TGTGCCAGCAGTTCCCAACGACGCGGGTCTTATGGCTACACCTTC. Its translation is CASSSQRRGSYGYTF.

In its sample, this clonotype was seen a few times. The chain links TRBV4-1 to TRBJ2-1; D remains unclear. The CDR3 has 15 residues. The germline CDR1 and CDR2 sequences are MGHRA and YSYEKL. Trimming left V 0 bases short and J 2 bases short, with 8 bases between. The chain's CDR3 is CASSQDQWPYNEQFF. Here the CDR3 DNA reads TGCGCCAGCAGCCAAGATCAGTGGCCCTACAATGAGCAGTTCTTC.